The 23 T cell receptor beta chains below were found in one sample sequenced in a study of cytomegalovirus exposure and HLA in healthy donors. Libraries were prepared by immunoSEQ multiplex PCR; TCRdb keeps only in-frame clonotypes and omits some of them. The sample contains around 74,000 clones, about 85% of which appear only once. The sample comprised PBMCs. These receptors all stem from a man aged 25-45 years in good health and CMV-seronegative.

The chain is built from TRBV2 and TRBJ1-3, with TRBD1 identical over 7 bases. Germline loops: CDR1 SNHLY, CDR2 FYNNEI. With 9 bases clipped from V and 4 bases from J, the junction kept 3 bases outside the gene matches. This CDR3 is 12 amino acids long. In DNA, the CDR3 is TGTGCCAGTAGGGACAGCGGAAACACCATATATTTT. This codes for CASRDSGNTIYF. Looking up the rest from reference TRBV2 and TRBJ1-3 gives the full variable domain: EPEVTQTPSHQVTQMGQEVILRCVPISNHLYFYWYRQILGQKVEFLVSFYNNEISEKSEIFDDQFSVERPDGSNFTLKIRSTKLEDSAMYFCASRDSGNTIYFGEGSWLTVV.

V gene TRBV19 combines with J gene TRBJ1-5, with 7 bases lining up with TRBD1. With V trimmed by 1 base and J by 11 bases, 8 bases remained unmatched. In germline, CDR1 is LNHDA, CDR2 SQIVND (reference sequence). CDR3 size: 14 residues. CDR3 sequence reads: CASSIGTGGASQHF. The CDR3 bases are TGTGCCAGTAGTATAGGGACAGGAGGTGCGTCCCAGCATTTT.

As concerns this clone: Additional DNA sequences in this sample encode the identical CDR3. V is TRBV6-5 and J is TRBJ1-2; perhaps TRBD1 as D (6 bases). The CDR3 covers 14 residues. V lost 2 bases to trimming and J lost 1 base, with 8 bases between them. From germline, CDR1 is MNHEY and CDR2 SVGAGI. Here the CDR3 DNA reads TGTGCCAGCAGTTACCAGGGGCATAACTATGGCTACACCTTC. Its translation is CASSYQGHNYGYTF.

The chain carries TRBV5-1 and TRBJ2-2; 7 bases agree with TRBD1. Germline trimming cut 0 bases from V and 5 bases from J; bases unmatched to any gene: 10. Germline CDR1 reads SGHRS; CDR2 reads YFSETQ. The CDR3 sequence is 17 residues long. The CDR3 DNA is TGCGCCAGCAGCTTGGGAGACAGGGTGGTCGGAACCGGGGAGCTGTTTTTT. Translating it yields CASSLGDRVVGTGELFF. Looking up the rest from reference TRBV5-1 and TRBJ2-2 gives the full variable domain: KAGVTQTPRYLIKTRGQQVTLSCSPISGHRSVSWYQQTPGQGLQFLFEYFSETQRNKGNFPGRFSGRQFSNSRSEMNVSTLELGDSALYLCASSLGDRVVGTGELFFGEGSRLTVL.

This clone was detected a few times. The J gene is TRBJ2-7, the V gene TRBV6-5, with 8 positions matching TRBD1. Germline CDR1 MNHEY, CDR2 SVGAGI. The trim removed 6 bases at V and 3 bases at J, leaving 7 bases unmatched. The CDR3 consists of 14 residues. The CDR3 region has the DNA TGTGCCAGCAGGCGGGACAGGTCTAACTACGAGCAGTACGTC. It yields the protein CASRRDRSNYEQYV.

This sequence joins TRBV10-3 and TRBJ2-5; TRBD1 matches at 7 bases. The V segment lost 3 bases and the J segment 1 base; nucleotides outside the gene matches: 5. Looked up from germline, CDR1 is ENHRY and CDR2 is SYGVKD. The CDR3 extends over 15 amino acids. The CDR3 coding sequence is TGTGCCATCAGTGACGCGACAGGGTCCCAAGAGACCCAGTACTTC. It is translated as CAISDATGSQETQYF.

CDR3 protein: CSVHSQGAGSYTF. CDR3 DNA: TGCAGCGTCCACTCACAGGGGGCAGGTTCTTACACCTTC. The chain links TRBV29-1 to TRBJ1-2; 9 bases agree with TRBD1. CDR1 SQVTM and CDR2 ANQGSEA come from the germline V gene. The CDR3 extends over 13 amino acids. After removal of 6 bases from V and 11 bases from J, the junction contained 13 bases not matched to a gene.

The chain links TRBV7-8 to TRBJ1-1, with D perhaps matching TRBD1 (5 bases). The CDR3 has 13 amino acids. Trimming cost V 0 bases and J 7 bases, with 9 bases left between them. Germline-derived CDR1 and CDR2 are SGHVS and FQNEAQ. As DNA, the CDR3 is TGTGCCAGCAGCTTAGCGTTGGACAATGAAGCTTTCTTT. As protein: CASSLALDNEAFF.

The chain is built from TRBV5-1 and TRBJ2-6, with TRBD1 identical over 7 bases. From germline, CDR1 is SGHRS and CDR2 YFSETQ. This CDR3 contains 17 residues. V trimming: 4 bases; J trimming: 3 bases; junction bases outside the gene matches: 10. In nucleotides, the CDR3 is TGCGCCAGCAGCCCCACCCCGACAGGGTATGGGGCCAACGTCCTGACTTTC. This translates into CASSPTPTGYGANVLTF.

CDR3: CASSLIGTVWGNEQFF. Written as DNA, the CDR3 is TGTGCCAGCAGTTTAATCGGGACAGTCTGGGGGAATGAGCAGTTCTTC. The chain recombines TRBV27 with TRBJ2-1, with 7 bases aligning to TRBD1. The CDR3 loop spans 16 amino acids. After removal of 2 bases from V and 7 bases from J, the junction contained 11 bases not matched to a gene. Germline CDR1 and CDR2: MNHEY and SMNVEV (reference sequence).

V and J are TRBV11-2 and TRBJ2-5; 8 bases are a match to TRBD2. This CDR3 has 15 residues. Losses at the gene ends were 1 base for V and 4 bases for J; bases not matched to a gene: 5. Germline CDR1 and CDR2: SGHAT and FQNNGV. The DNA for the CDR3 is TGTGCCAGCAGCTTAGTAACTAGCGGAGGAGAGACCCAGTACTTC. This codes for CASSLVTSGGETQYF. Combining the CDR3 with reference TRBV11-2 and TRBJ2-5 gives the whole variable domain EAGVAQSPRYKIIEKRQSVAFWCNPISGHATLYWYQQILGQGPKLLIQFQNNGVVDDSQLPKDRFSAERLKGVDSTLKIQPAKLEDSAVYLCASSLVTSGGETQYFGPGTRLLVL.

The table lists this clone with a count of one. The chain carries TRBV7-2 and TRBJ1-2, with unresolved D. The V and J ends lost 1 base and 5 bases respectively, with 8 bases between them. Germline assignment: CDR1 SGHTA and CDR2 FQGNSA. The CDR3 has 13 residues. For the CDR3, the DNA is TGTGCCAGCAGCTTAGGGTGGAGATATGGCTACACCTTC. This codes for CASSLGWRYGYTF.

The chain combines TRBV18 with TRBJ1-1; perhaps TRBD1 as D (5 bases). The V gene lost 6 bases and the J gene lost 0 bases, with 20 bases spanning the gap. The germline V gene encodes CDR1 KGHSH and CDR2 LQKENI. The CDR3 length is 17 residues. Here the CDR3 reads CASSRRRGDPLNTEAFF. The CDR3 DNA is TGTGCCAGCTCTCGCAGGCGGGGGGACCCCTTGAACACTGAAGCTTTCTTT.

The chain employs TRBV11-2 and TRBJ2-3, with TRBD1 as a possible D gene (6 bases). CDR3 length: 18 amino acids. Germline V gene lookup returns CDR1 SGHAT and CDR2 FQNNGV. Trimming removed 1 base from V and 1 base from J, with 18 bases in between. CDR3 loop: CASSLVGDTVRGTDTQYF. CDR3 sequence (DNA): TGTGCCAGCAGCTTAGTCGGGGACACCGTACGGGGCACAGATACGCAGTATTTT.

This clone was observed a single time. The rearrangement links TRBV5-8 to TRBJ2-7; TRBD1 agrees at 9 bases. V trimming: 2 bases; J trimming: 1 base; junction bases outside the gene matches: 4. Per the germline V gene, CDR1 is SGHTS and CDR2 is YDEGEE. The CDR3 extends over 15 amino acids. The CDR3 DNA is TGTGCCAGCAGCTTACGGACAGGGGCTTCCTACGAGCAGTACGTC. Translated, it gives CASSLRTGASYEQYV.

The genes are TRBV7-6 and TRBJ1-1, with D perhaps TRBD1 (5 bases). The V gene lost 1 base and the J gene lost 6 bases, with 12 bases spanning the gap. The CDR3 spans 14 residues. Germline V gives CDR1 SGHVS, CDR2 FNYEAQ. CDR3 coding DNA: TGTGCCAGCAGCTTAGTTCTCAGGGTATCTGAAGCTTTCTTT. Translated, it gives CASSLVLRVSEAFF.

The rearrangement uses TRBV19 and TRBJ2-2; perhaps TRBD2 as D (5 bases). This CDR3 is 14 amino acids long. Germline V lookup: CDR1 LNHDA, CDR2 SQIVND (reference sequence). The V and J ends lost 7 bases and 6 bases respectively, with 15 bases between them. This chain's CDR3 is CASTFSGGAGELFF. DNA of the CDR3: TGTGCCAGTACTTTCAGCGGTGGGGCCGGGGAGCTGTTTTTT.

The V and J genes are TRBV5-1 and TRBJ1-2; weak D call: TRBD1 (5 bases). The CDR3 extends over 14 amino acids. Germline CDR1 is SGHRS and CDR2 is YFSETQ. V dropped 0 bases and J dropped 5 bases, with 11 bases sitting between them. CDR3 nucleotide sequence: TGCGCCAGCAGCTTGGGCAGGGAAGGATATGGCTACACCTTC. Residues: CASSLGREGYGYTF.

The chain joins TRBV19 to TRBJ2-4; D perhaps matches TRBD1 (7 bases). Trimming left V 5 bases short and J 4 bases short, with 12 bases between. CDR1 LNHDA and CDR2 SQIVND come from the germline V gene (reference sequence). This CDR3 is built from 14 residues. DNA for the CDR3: TGTGCCAGTAGTTTTCCAGGGGGGAAAAACATTCAGTACTTC. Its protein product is CASSFPGGKNIQYF.

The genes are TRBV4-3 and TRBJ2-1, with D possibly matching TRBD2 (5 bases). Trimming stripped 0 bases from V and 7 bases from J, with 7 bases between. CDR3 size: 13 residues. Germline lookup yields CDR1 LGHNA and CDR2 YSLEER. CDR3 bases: TGCGCCAGCAGCCAAGATTGGGAGAATGAGCAGTTCTTC. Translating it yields CASSQDWENEQFF.

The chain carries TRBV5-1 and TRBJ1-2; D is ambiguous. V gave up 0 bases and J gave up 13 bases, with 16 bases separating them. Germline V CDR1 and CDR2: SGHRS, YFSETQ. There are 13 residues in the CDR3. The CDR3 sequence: CASSLGPSGNGTF. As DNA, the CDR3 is TGCGCCAGCAGCTTGGGGCCTTCGGGAAATGGCACCTTC.

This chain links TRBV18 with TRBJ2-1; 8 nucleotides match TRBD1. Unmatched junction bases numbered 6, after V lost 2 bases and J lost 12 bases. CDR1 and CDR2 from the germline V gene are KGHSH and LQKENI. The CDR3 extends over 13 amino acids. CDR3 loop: CASSPGQGLGQFF. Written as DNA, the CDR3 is TGTGCCAGCTCACCAGGACAGGGCCTGGGGCAGTTCTTC.

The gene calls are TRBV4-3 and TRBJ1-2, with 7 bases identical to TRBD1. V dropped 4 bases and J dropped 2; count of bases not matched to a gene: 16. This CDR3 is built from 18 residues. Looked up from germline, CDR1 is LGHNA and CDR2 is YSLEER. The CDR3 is CASSLHTPGPGQNYGYTF. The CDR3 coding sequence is TGCGCCAGCAGCCTCCATACCCCCGGCCCGGGACAGAACTATGGCTACACCTTC.